A selection of T cell receptor beta chains follows, all from one sample in a study of T cell responses to AZD1222 COVID-19 vaccine. Sequencing was performed with immunoSEQ multiplex PCR; in TCRdb, only in-frame clones are kept and a portion is missing. The table records roughly 140,000 clones, around 88% of them present only once. Specimen: peripheral blood, collected on day 0 of AZD1222 vaccination. The receptors originated from an adult in good health. Both conserved end residues are part of each CDR3. D genes are given only for firm matches.

D: NA; J: TRBJ2-5; V: TRBV14; CDR3: CASSQDAGGIRQETQYF
D: TRBD2; J: TRBJ2-1; V: TRBV4-1; CDR3: CASSLTRLAGVMDEQFF
D: TRBD2; J: TRBJ2-2; V: TRBV27; CDR3: CASSLAGAFQTGELFF
D: NA; J: TRBJ2-5; V: TRBV7-2; CDR3: CASSTSPGLSTQYF
D: NA; J: TRBJ1-2; V: TRBV7-2; CDR3: CASSLARYGYTF
D: NA; J: TRBJ1-5; V: TRBV9; CDR3: CASSPHRPSNQPQHF
D: TRBD1; J: TRBJ1-5; V: TRBV6-5; CDR3: CASSGTGGLRQPQHF
D: NA; J: TRBJ2-4; V: TRBV29-1; CDR3: CSVGVGGGIQYF
D: TRBD2; J: TRBJ2-7; V: TRBV7-7; CDR3: CASNLWGGLALTYEQYF
D: NA; J: TRBJ1-2; V: TRBV28; CDR3: CASRAQGYGYTF
D: TRBD2; J: TRBJ2-7; V: TRBV5-6; CDR3: CASSRTSGYYEQYF
D: NA; J: TRBJ2-1; V: TRBV24-1; CDR3: CATRYGSYNEQFF